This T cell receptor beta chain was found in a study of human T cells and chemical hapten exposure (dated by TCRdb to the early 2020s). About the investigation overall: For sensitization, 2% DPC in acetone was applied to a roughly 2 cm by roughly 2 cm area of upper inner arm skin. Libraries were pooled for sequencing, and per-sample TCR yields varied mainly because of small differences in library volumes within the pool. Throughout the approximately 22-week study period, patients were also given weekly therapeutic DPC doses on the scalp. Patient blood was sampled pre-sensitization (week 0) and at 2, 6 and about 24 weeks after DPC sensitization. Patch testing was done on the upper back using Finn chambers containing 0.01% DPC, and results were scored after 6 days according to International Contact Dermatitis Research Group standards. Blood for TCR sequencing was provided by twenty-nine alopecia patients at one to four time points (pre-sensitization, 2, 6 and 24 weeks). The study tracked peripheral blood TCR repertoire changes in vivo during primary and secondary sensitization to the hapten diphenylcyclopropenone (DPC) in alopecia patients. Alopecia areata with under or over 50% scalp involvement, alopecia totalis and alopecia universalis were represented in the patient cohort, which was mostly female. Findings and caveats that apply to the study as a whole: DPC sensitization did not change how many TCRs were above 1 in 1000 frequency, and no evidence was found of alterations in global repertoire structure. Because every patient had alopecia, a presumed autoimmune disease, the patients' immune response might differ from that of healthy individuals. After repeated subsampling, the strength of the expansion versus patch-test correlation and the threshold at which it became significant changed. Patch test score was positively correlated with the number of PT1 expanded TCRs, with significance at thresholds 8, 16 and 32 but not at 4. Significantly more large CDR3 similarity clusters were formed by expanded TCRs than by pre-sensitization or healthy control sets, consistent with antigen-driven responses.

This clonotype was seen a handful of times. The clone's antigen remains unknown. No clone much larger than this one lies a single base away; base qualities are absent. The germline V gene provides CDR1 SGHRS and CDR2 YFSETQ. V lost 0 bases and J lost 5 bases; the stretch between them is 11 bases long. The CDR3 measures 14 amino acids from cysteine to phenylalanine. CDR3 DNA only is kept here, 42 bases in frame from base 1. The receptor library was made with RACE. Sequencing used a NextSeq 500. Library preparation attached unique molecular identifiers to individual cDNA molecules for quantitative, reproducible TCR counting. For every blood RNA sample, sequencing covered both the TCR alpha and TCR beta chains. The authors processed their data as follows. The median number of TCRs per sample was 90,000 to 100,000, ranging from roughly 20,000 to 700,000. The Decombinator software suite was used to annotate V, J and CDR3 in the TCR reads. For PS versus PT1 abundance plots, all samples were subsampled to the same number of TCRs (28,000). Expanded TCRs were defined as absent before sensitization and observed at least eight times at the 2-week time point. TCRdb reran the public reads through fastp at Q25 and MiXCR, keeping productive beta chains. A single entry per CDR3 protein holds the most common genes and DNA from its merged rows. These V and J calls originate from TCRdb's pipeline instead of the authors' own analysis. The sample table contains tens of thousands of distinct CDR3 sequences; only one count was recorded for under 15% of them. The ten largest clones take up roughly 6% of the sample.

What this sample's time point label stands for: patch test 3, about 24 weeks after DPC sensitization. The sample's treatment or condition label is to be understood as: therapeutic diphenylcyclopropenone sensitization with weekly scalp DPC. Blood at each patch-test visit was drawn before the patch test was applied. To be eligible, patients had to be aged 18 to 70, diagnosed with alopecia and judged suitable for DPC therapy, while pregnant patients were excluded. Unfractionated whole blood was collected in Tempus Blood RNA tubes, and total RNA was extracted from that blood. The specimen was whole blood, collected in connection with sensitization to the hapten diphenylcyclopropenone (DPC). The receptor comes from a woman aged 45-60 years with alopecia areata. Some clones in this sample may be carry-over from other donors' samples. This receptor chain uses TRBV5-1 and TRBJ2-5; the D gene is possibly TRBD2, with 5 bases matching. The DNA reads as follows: TGCGCCAGCAGCTTGGCGGTCGGGGTGGAGACCCAGTACTTC. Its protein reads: CASSLAVGVETQYF.